Below, 10 T cell receptor beta chains from the same sample are listed, as sequenced in a study of blood T cell repertoires in COVID-19. TCRdb's copy holds only in-frame clones and misses some; the assay was immunoSEQ multiplex PCR. The profile shows around 180,000 clones, 89% of them singletons. Source material: PBMCs or T cells enriched from blood (not recorded which). Source of these receptors: a woman aged 40 to 49 with acute COVID-19.

The chain combines TRBV7-8 with TRBJ1-4; D is uncertain. The length of the CDR3 is 14 residues. V was shortened by 2 bases and J by 5 bases, with 9 bases between the two germline ends. Germline CDR1 and CDR2: SGHVS and FQNEAQ. The CDR3 DNA sequence: TGTGCCAGCAGCTTAACAGAAACAAATGAAAAACTGTTTTTT. Protein: CASSLTETNEKLFF.

The chain links TRBV14 to TRBJ2-7; D possibly corresponds to TRBD2 (6 bases). Trimming removed 1 base at V and 1 base at J, with 11 bases between. The CDR3 is 15 amino acids. The V gene's germline CDR1 is SGHDN and CDR2 FVKESK. As DNA, the CDR3 is TGTGCCAGCAGCCAAGGTCCTAGCGCGTCCTACGAGCAGTACTTC. Its translation: CASSQGPSASYEQYF.

About this clone: This specimen includes other DNA sequences encoding the same CDR3. The rearrangement joins TRBV9 to TRBJ2-5; 7 bases fit TRBD1. This CDR3 has 14 residues. Losses at the gene ends were 0 bases for V and 4 bases for J; bases not matched to a gene: 3. The germline V gene encodes CDR1 SGDLS and CDR2 YYNGEE. The CDR3 bases are TGTGCCAGCAGCGTAGCTGCAGGGGGAGAGACCCAGTACTTC. The encoded protein is CASSVAAGGETQYF.

This clone was seen a handful of times. The gene calls are TRBV28 and TRBJ1-2; D unclear. Germline CDR1 and CDR2: MDHEN and SYDVKM. There are 15 residues in the CDR3. Trimming stripped 4 bases from V and 6 bases from J, with 18 bases between. CDR3 nucleotide sequence: TGTGCCAGCAGTTCCACGGGGAGGTTTGGAGATGGCTACACCTTC. Translating it yields CASSSTGRFGDGYTF.

This clone was detected once. This chain uses TRBV30 with TRBJ1-6; 7 nucleotides align to TRBD1. V lost 3 bases, J lost 12 bases, and 2 bases stayed unmatched. CDR1 GTSNPN and CDR2 SVGIG come from the germline V gene (reference sequence). The CDR3 loop spans 11 amino acids. This CDR3 is CAWSYRGPLHF. For the CDR3, the DNA is TGTGCCTGGAGCTACAGGGGACCCCTCCACTTT.

CDR3: CASSQDLWGRTGNYGYTF. The CDR3 DNA is TGTGCCAGCAGCCAAGATTTATGGGGGCGGACAGGAAACTATGGCTACACCTTC. V usage is TRBV4-2 and J usage is TRBJ1-2; 7 nucleotides match TRBD1. J lost 2 bases, V lost 0 bases, and 12 bases had no gene match. CDR1 and CDR2 (germline): LGHNA, YNFKEQ. CDR3 length equals 18 residues.

The gene calls are TRBV5-1 and TRBJ2-3; possibly TRBD2 for D (7 bases). Germline CDR1 reads SGHRS; CDR2 reads YFSETQ. Trimming took 0 bases from V and 4 from J, leaving 12 bases between them. This CDR3 is 15 amino acids long. The CDR3 reads CASSLAVGGPDTQYF. CDR3 nucleotides: TGCGCCAGCAGCTTGGCCGTGGGGGGGCCAGATACGCAGTATTTT.

The chain has TRBV2 and TRBJ2-2; TRBD2 might be the D (6 bases). Germline CDR1 reads SNHLY; CDR2 reads FYNNEI. CDR3 length: 14 amino acids. Trimming removed 5 bases from V and 8 bases from J, with 15 bases in between. The CDR3 spells CASSYNTGAGELFF. CDR3 bases: TGTGCCAGCAGTTACAATACGGGAGCTGGGGAGCTGTTTTTT.

The rearrangement uses TRBV6-2 or TRBV6-3 and TRBJ1-5, with D perhaps matching TRBD1 (6 bases). This CDR3 has 14 amino acids. V was trimmed by 1 base and J by 4 bases, leaving 8 bases between them. Germline V lookup: CDR1 MNHEY, CDR2 SVGEGT. This chain's CDR3 is CASSYLGANQPQHF. CDR3 DNA: TGTGCCAGCAGTTACTTGGGGGCTAATCAGCCCCAGCATTTT.

This sequence joins TRBV15 and TRBJ2-1, with 11 bases that match TRBD1. Germline V gene lookup returns CDR1 LNHNV and CDR2 YYDKDF (reference sequence). The CDR3 is 15 residues long. The ends lost 5 bases at V and 6 bases at J; junction bases unmatched: 6. This CDR3 is CATSLGDRGSNEQFF. The CDR3 DNA reads as TGTGCCACCAGCTTGGGGGACAGGGGGTCCAATGAGCAGTTCTTC.